This TCR beta chain is from a study of cytomegalovirus exposure and HLA in healthy donors. As for the study in general: Of over 350 genotyped donors, roughly 76% grouped in the Caucasian-associated ancestry cluster.

In the PCR, 60 Vbeta and 13 Jbeta primers were used. Some clones are missing from TCRdb's copy, which holds only in-frame ones; the method was immunoSEQ multiplex PCR. The top ten clones hold 2.4% of a sample with 150,000 or so clones, around 81% of them seen once. The study, taken as a whole, reports: The listing of about 150 TCR beta chains classed them as cytomegalovirus-associated. Being indistinguishable, some V segments were excluded, TRBV6-2 and TRBV6-3 among them. The presence/absence work took it that sequencing depth was about the same across donors.

Details on this clone: Its specificity is not known.

Germline CDR1 MNHNS, CDR2 SASEGT. V lost 6 bases and J lost 4, with 6 bases in between. The length of the CDR3 is 12 residues. The gene calls are TRBV6-1 and TRBJ2-2, with D possibly being TRBD2 (5 bases). The sample taken for sequencing was PBMCs. This clonotype originated in a man aged 50 to 60 in good health and CMV-seronegative. In DNA, the CDR3 is TGTGCCAGCAGAGGAGGCACCGGGGAGCTGTTTTTT. Protein product: CASRGGTGELFF.